Listed here are 15 T cell receptor beta chains from one sample, sequenced in a study of tumor-infiltrating lymphocytes in primary liver carcinoma (dated by TCRdb to 2016 to 2017). The reads were generated on an Illumina HiSeq 2500. A constant-region primer and ProtoScript II reverse transcriptase were used to reverse-transcribe TCRbeta-specific cDNA from 500 ng total RNA. TCRbeta libraries were built with three nested multiplex PCR rounds, a slightly modified ARM-PCR procedure. The first two PCR rounds used multiplex TRBV1-TRBV30 forward primers with a Cbeta reverse primer, each for approximately 9 cycles. Clones were called with MiXCR by TCRdb after fastp trimmed the public reads at Q25, and only in-frame beta chains were retained. Under each unique CDR3 protein, matching rows form one entry showing the most common genes and DNA. In this sample the table shows 20,000 to 25,000 distinct CDR3 sequences, approximately 71% of which occur a single time. Of the sample, less than 40% falls within the top ten clones.

Total RNA and DNA were co-extracted from about 20-30 mg of bulk tissue with the AllPrep DNA/RNA mini kit, without cell sorting. The sample consisted of liver tumor tissue from sampling region 5. Taken with the paper, the label for cell subset or site translates to: tumor region T5, tumor centre. Receptor source: a woman aged 25-40 years with primary liver carcinoma and hepatitis B virus infection.

About this clonotype itself: At one boundary the junction diverges from the germline segment, which might be a read error. This sequence joins TRBV11-2 and TRBJ2-3; the D call may be TRBD1 or TRBD2 (5 bases each). CDR1 is SGHAT, CDR2 FQNNGV, per germline. CDR3 length equals 16 residues. The CDR3 nucleotides are TGTGTCAGCAGCCGGACGCGACCGGGAAGGGGAGATATGCAGTATTTT. Its translation: CVSSRTRPGRGDMQYF.

With regard to this clonotype: One base away lies a much larger clone, so this may be a sequencing read error. CDR3 region: CTSSQVGDGGPYEQYF. In nucleotides, the CDR3 is TGTACCAGCAGCCAAGTAGGAGACGGGGGCCCCTACGAGCAGTACTTC. The rearrangement uses TRBV4-2 and TRBJ2-7; tentatively, D is TRBD1 or TRBD2 (6 bases each). The germline V gene encodes CDR1 LGHNA and CDR2 YNFKEQ. This CDR3 contains 16 residues.

The CDR3 spells CSVEGGTGFSYEQYF. The CDR3 DNA reads TGCAGCGTTGAAGGGGGTACAGGGTTCTCGTACGAGCAGTACTTC. The rearrangement links TRBV29-1 to TRBJ2-7, with TRBD1 as a possible D gene (6 bases). V shed 1 base and J shed 4 bases, with 17 bases lying between them. The CDR3 runs 15 residues. The V gene's germline CDR1 is SQVTM and CDR2 ANQGSEA.

Points on this clonotype: Since no conserved phenylalanine or tryptophan closes the CDR3, a read error is the likely cause. The chain links TRBV4-1 to TRBJ2-1, with D possibly being TRBD2 (5 bases). Germline V CDR1 and CDR2: MGHRA, YSYEKL. The CDR3 consists of 15 residues. The CDR3 sequence: CASSQDGLVRDEQFL. The CDR3 DNA sequence: TGCGCCAGCAGCCAAGATGGTCTAGTGAGGGATGAACAGTTCCTC.

A word on this clonotype: No conserved phenylalanine or tryptophan is present at the end of the CDR3, so a read error is the likely explanation. The J gene is TRBJ1-1, the V gene TRBV5-6; TRBD1 aligns across 7 bases. The CDR3 sequence is 13 residues long. The germline V gene encodes CDR1 SGHDT and CDR2 YYEEEE. The CDR3 coding sequence is TGCGCCAGCAGCTTTTGGGGCCGCAGGGGGGCTTTCTAT. This gives the protein CASSFWGRRGAFY.

V is TRBV12-3 or TRBV12-4 and J is TRBJ2-1, with 8 bases identical to TRBD2. The CDR3 is 12 amino acids. The CDR3 here is CVRSLAGNEQFF. The CDR3 region has the DNA TGTGTCAGAAGTTTAGCGGGGAATGAGCAGTTCTTC.

About this clonotype itself: Just one base apart from a much larger clone, this may be a read error. This CDR3 is CDSRRAGGATGELFF. CDR3 nucleotide sequence: TGTGACAGTAGGAGGGCGGGAGGAGCCACCGGGGAGCTGTTTTTT. The chain carries TRBV7-8 and TRBJ2-2; 8 bases line up with TRBD2. The CDR3 runs 15 residues. Germline V gene lookup returns CDR1 SGHVS and CDR2 FQNEAQ.

This clonotype was detected a few times. The chain uses TRBV10-1 and TRBJ1-1; D call uncertain. V was cut by 2 bases and J by 11 bases, with 15 bases left in between. The CDR3 totals 13 residues. Germline CDR1 and CDR2: WNHNN and SYGVQD (reference sequence). CDR3: CASSEVGKERAFF. The CDR3 coding sequence is TGCGCCAGCAGTGAGGTAGGCAAAGAGAGGGCTTTCTTT.

A remark on this clonotype: One end of the junction is discordant with germline, which a read error may explain. The chain has TRBV11-2 and TRBJ2-5; no definite D call. CDR3 length equals 12 residues. Looked up from germline, CDR1 is SGHAT and CDR2 is FQNNGV. CDR3 bases: TGTACCGGCAGCTTAGGGTTAGAGACTCAGTACTTC. Residues: CTGSLGLETQYF.

By share, this clonotype ranks as medium-sized. This chain connects TRBV29-1 to TRBJ2-1; 8 bases line up with TRBD2. The V gene end was trimmed by 3 bases and the J gene end by 5 bases; junction bases not matched to a gene: 3. The CDR3 runs 13 residues. Germline V gives CDR1 SQVTM, CDR2 ANQGSEA. CDR3 loop: CSVDGTRDNEQFF. DNA for the CDR3: TGCAGCGTTGACGGGACTAGAGACAATGAGCAGTTCTTC.

Note on this clonotype: Since no conserved phenylalanine or tryptophan closes the CDR3, a read error is the likely cause. The chain links TRBV11-2 to TRBJ2-3, with D possibly TRBD1 on 8 matching bases. The CDR3 is made up of 16 amino acids. The germline gives CDR1 SGHAT, CDR2 FQNNGV. The CDR3 DNA reads TGTGTCAGCAGCCGGACGCGACAGGGGAGGGGAGATGCGCAGTATTCT. Protein: CVSSRTRQGRGDAQYS.

To note about this clonotype: The junction shows a germline mismatch at one end, possibly a read error. The chain carries TRBV10-3 and TRBJ2-1, with 8 nucleotides matching TRBD2. The CDR3 loop spans 16 amino acids. CDR1 and CDR2 (germline): ENHRY, SYGVKD. For the CDR3, the DNA is TGTGGCATCGGTGAGTCGGCAGCGGGAGCCTACAATGAGCAGTCCTTC. Its translation is CGIGESAAGAYNEQSF.

This clonotype was seen at least ten times. This chain links TRBV7-8 with TRBJ1-2, with 8 nucleotides matching TRBD1. Germline trimming cut 4 bases from V and 3 bases from J; bases unmatched to any gene: 7. CDR3 length: 15 amino acids. In germline, CDR1 is SGHVS, CDR2 FQNEAQ. CDR3 in amino acids: CASSWRTGNHYGYTF. In DNA, the CDR3 is TGTGCCAGCAGCTGGCGGACAGGGAACCACTATGGCTACACCTTC.

This clonotype was detected many times. J is TRBJ1-1 and V is TRBV20-1; D not certain. Trimming shortened V by 4 bases and J by 9 bases, and 21 bases separated the two germline ends. CDR1 and CDR2 from the germline V gene are DFQATT and SNEGSKA (reference sequence). The CDR3 spans 14 residues. CDR3 residues: CSATYRGLPTQAFF. CDR3 DNA sequence: TGCAGTGCTACCTACCGGGGTCTCCCGACCCAAGCTTTCTTT.

The table lists this clonotype with a few counts. A read error may produce the germline difference seen at one junction end. The V and J genes are TRBV11-2 and TRBJ2-7, with a weak D call TRBD1 (7 bases). Germline V gene sequence: CDR1 SGHAT, CDR2 FQNNGV. The CDR3 consists of 17 residues. CDR3 sequence: CASSITGGGSLTYEQYF. CDR3 nucleotides: TGTGCCAGCAGTATTACAGGAGGGGGCTCTTTGACCTACGAGCAGTATTTC.